A single sample is the source of the 11 T cell receptor beta chains below, sequenced in a study of circulating tumor DNA in untreated peripheral T-cell lymphoma. Sequencing was performed with immunoSEQ multiplex PCR; in TCRdb, only in-frame clones are kept and a portion is missing. Of some 500 clones detected, around 84% appear once; the ten largest clones hold roughly 8%. The sample consisted of cell-free DNA from blood serum. These TCRs come from a human donor with peripheral T-cell lymphoma.

This clone came up once. This chain uses TRBV2 with TRBJ1-5; D is ambiguous. The germline gives CDR1 SNHLY, CDR2 FYNNEI. This CDR3 comprises 15 residues. V was shortened by 6 bases and J by 3 bases, with 15 bases between the two germline ends. The CDR3 DNA reads as TGTGCCAGCAGAATAGACAAATTCTCCAATCAGCCCCAGCATTTT. As protein: CASRIDKFSNQPQHF.

The CDR3 nucleotides are TGTGCCAGCACCAGGACCGCCATAACTGGAAACACCATATATTTT. This translates into CASTRTAITGNTIYF. The gene calls are TRBV5-4 and TRBJ1-3; D unclear. The V and J ends lost 6 bases and 2 bases respectively, with 15 bases between them. Per germline, CDR1 SGHNT and CDR2 YYREEE (reference sequence). The CDR3 has 15 residues.

The gene calls are TRBV5-3 and TRBJ2-7; D may be TRBD2 (5 bases). TRBV5-3 is labeled an ORF, and its function is uncertain. The CDR3 is 14 residues long. Trimming removed 4 bases from V and 6 bases from J, with 17 bases in between. CDR3 loop: CARSEPHARGEQYF. DNA of the CDR3: TGTGCCAGAAGCGAACCTCACGCCCGGGGCGAGCAGTACTTC.

This chain uses TRBV19 with TRBJ2-3; D possibly matches TRBD1 or TRBD2 (7 bases each). CDR1 and CDR2 from the germline V gene are LNHDA and SQIVND (reference sequence). V was cut by 10 bases and J by 7 bases, with 21 bases left in between. This CDR3 comprises 14 residues. Here the CDR3 reads CATRDSGASNTQYF. The CDR3 nucleotides read TGTGCCACCCGGGACAGCGGGGCCTCTAATACGCAGTATTTT.

The chain has TRBV29-1 and TRBJ1-2; a possible D gene is TRBD1 (6 bases). Trimming shortened V by 3 bases and J by 10 bases, and 15 bases separated the two germline ends. The V gene's germline CDR1 is SQVTM and CDR2 ANQGSEA. This CDR3 has 12 amino acids. Here the CDR3 DNA reads TGCAGCGTTGACTGGGGGGCGAACGCCTACACCTTC. It specifies CSVDWGANAYTF.

This chain links TRBV19 with TRBJ1-5, with D tentatively TRBD1 (5 bases). The V end lost 5 bases, the J end lost 5 bases, and 13 bases lay between the germline ends. Germline loops: CDR1 LNHDA, CDR2 SQIVND (reference sequence). The CDR3 runs to 14 residues. The CDR3: CASSASGEDQPQHF. The CDR3 DNA reads as TGTGCCAGTAGTGCTTCGGGGGAGGATCAGCCCCAGCATTTT.

This rearrangement joins TRBV11-2 to TRBJ1-2; D ambiguous. Deletions cut 1 base from V and 4 bases from J, with 10 bases between. Germline lookup yields CDR1 SGHAT and CDR2 FQNNGV. CDR3 length equals 14 residues. The CDR3 loop is CASSLAADLYGYTF. CDR3 nucleotides: TGTGCCAGCAGCTTAGCGGCGGATCTCTATGGCTACACCTTC.

The V and J genes are TRBV7-2 and TRBJ2-5; D is perhaps TRBD1 (6 bases). This CDR3 region has 14 residues. CDR1 is SGHTA and CDR2 is FQGNSA in the germline V gene. The V end was cut by 5 bases, the J end by 5 bases, with 15 bases between. The CDR3 here is CASSLTGLRETQYF. Here the CDR3 DNA reads TGTGCCAGCAGCCTGACAGGTTTACGGGAGACCCAGTACTTC. The whole variable domain, filled in from reference TRBV7-2 and TRBJ2-5, reads GAGVSQSPSNKVTEKGKDVELRCDPISGHTALYWYRQSLGQGLEFLIYFQGNSAPDKSGLPSDRFSAERTGGSVSTLTIQRTQQEDSAVYLCASSLTGLRETQYFGPGTRLLVL.

The chain has TRBV4-2 and TRBJ1-4, with 7 bases identical to TRBD1. From germline, CDR1 is LGHNA and CDR2 YNFKEQ. V shed 4 bases, J shed 0 bases, and the junction held 5 bases outside the gene matches. The CDR3 sequence is 16 residues long. The CDR3 here is CASSPTGSATNEKLFF. In DNA, the CDR3 is TGTGCCAGCAGCCCGACAGGGTCTGCAACTAATGAAAAACTGTTTTTT.

V and J are TRBV6-6 and TRBJ1-6; weak D call: TRBD1 (6 bases). This CDR3 has 11 residues. The V gene lost 7 bases and the J gene lost 14 bases, with 12 bases spanning the gap. Germline V gene lookup returns CDR1 MNHNY and CDR2 SVGAGI (reference sequence). CDR3 sequence reads: CASTDEGALHF. The CDR3 DNA follows: TGTGCCAGCACCGACGAGGGGGCCCTCCACTTT.

With respect to this clone: This CDR3 is also generated by other DNA sequences in the sample. This chain links TRBV19 with TRBJ2-5; 8 bases are shared with TRBD2. The CDR3 is made up of 16 amino acids. Trimming at V came to 3 bases and at J to 5 bases, leaving 11 bases not matched to a gene. The V gene's germline CDR1 is LNHDA and CDR2 SQIVND (reference sequence). The CDR3 nucleotides are TGTGCCAGTAGTATTCGGGGACCGGGAGGGCGGGAGACCCAGTACTTC. It is translated as CASSIRGPGGRETQYF.